This T cell receptor (beta chain) was sequenced for a study of blood T cell repertoires in COVID-19. The CDR3 is 15 amino acids. Germline V gene data show CDR1 as GTSNPN and CDR2 as SVGIG (reference sequence). The junction had 4 bases not matched to a gene; V was cut back by 2 bases and J by 0 bases. Libraries were prepared by immunoSEQ multiplex PCR; TCRdb keeps only in-frame clonotypes and omits some of them. The table records over 50,000 clones, 75% to 95% of them present only once. Sample: peripheral blood. The clonotype was recovered from a man aged 50 to 59 with active COVID-19. The chain joins TRBV30 to TRBJ2-1; 7 positions agree with TRBD2. In DNA form, the CDR3 reads TGTGCCTGGAGTAGAGCGGGGAACTCCTACAATGAGCAGTTCTTC. This encodes CAWSRAGNSYNEQFF.